Below are 5 T cell receptor beta chains sequenced from a single sample in a study of technical replicates of blood from several donors. Assay: immunoSEQ multiplex PCR; the TCRdb copy retains only in-frame clones and omits some. This sample has roughly 80,000 clones, with approximately 94% found just once. Sequencing was done on a sample of T cells isolated from PBMCs. The source is a human donor in good health.

The chain's CDR3 is CASSLLRVQETQYF. The CDR3 DNA sequence: TGTGCCAGCAGTCTACTCCGAGTCCAAGAGACCCAGTACTTC. The chain links TRBV7-9 to TRBJ2-5; D is uncertain. The germline V gene encodes CDR1 SEHNR and CDR2 FQNEAQ (reference sequence). V was pared by 6 bases and J by 1 base, with 12 bases between. This CDR3 is built from 14 residues.

The CDR3 spells CASSAGGTDTQYF. Here the CDR3 DNA reads TGTGCCAGCAGCGCGGGGGGCACAGATACGCAGTATTTT. The genes are TRBV9 and TRBJ2-3; tentative D call: TRBD2 (6 bases). Germline V gives CDR1 SGDLS, CDR2 YYNGEE. Trimming removed 3 bases at V and 1 base at J, with 6 bases between. The CDR3 is made up of 13 amino acids.

The chain carries TRBV7-3 and TRBJ2-3; 10 bases agree with TRBD2. CDR3 length: 14 amino acids. Germline V lookup: CDR1 SGHTA, CDR2 FQGTGA. V gave up 5 bases and J gave up 4 bases; unmatched junction bases: 3. CDR3 sequence (DNA): TGTGCCAGCAGCCCACTAGCGGGGTCAGATACGCAGTATTTT. Residues: CASSPLAGSDTQYF.

The chain recombines TRBV6-6 with TRBJ2-2; 7 nucleotides match TRBD1. The V and J ends lost 5 bases and 8 bases, in that order; junction bases with no gene match: 2. The germline V gene encodes CDR1 MNHNY and CDR2 SVGAGI (reference sequence). The CDR3 length is 12 residues. The CDR3 bases are TGTGCCAGCAGTCAGGGGGAAGGGGAGCTGTTTTTT. Translation: CASSQGEGELFF.

This chain links TRBV9 with TRBJ2-3, with 7 bases identical to TRBD1. Germline-derived CDR1 and CDR2 are SGDLS and YYNGEE. This CDR3 region has 15 residues. J lost 2 bases, V lost 4 bases, and 7 bases had no gene match. The CDR3 DNA sequence: TGTGCCAGCAGCAACAGGGGCGAGCCCACAGATACGCAGTATTTT. This codes for CASSNRGEPTDTQYF.